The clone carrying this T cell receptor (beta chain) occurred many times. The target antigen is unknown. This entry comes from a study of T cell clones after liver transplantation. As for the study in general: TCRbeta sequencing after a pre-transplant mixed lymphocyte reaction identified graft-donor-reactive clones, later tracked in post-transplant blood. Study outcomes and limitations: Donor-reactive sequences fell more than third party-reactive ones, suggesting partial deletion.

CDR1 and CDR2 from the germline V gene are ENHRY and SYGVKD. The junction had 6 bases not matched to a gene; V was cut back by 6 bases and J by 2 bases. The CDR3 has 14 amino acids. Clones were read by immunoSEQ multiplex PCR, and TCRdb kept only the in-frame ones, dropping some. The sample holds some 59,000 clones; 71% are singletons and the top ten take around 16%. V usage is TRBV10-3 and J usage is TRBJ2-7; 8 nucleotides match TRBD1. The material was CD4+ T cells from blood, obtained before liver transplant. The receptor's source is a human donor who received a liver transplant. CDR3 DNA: TGTGCCATCAGCCCCCCGGACAGGGCCTACGAGCAGTACTTC. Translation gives CAISPPDRAYEQYF.